The 6 T cell receptor beta chains below come from one sample, sequenced in a study of radiation and T cells in renal cell carcinoma. Profiling relied on immunoSEQ multiplex PCR, and the TCRdb table lists in-frame clones only, not all of them. Here the sample spans approximately 170,000 clones, around 90% being singletons. Time point given: blood 4 weeks post-SBRT, at nephrectomy. Indicated treatment: 15 Gy SBRT to primary tumor, nephrectomy 4 weeks later. This specimen consisted of blood, obtained from a patient whose treatment included radiotherapy and nephrectomy. These TCRs come from a woman between 45 and 65 years old with renal cell carcinoma.

The chain employs TRBV19 and TRBJ2-2; D call uncertain. The CDR3 totals 13 residues. Trimming took off 2 bases at V and 7 bases at J, with 8 bases between the two ends. Germline CDR1 and CDR2: LNHDA and SQIVND (reference sequence). The DNA for the CDR3 is TGTGCCAGTAGTATAATAGGGATCGGGGAGCTGTTTTTT. This sequence encodes CASSIIGIGELFF.

The chain uses TRBV6-6 and TRBJ1-2; TRBD1 matches at 7 bases. This CDR3 comprises 13 residues. V was pared by 6 bases and J by 4 bases, with 5 bases of the junction left unmatched. Germline V CDR1 and CDR2: MNHNY, SVGAGI (reference sequence). The DNA for the CDR3 is TGTGCCAGCAGAGAGGGACAGAGCTATGGCTACACCTTC. Its protein product is CASREGQSYGYTF.

The gene calls are TRBV19 and TRBJ2-7; 7 bases match TRBD2. With 5 bases clipped from V and 8 bases from J, the junction kept 9 bases outside the gene matches. Per the germline V gene, CDR1 is LNHDA and CDR2 is SQIVND (reference sequence). The CDR3 is made up of 13 amino acids. The CDR3 spells CASSPGREGKQYF. In nucleotides, the CDR3 is TGTGCCAGTAGTCCGGGAAGGGAGGGGAAGCAGTACTTC.

This clone was observed a few times. This rearrangement joins TRBV30 to TRBJ1-1, with TRBD1 matching over 8 bases. Germline V gives CDR1 GTSNPN, CDR2 SVGIG (reference sequence). J lost 5 bases, V lost 5 bases, and 7 bases had no gene match. This CDR3 contains 13 residues. CDR3 protein: CAWLRTGRTEAFF. The CDR3 DNA is TGTGCCTGGCTAAGGACAGGGAGGACTGAAGCTTTCTTT. Based on the CDR3 plus reference TRBV30 and TRBJ1-1, the full variable domain is SQTIHQWPATLVQPVGSPLSLECTVEGTSNPNLYWYRQAAGRGLQLLFYSVGIGQISSEVPQNLSASRPQDRQFILSSKKLLLSDSGFYLCAWLRTGRTEAFFGQGTRLTVV.

The rearrangement links TRBV5-4 to TRBJ1-2, with D maybe TRBD1 (6 bases). CDR3 length equals 14 residues. Per the germline V gene, CDR1 is SGHNT and CDR2 is YYREEE (reference sequence). V was cut by 4 bases and J by 5 bases, with 15 bases left in between. The CDR3 here is CASSGYRRGYGYTF. DNA of the CDR3: TGTGCCAGCAGCGGCTACAGAAGGGGGTATGGCTACACCTTC.

The genes are TRBV7-2 and TRBJ2-7; 10 nucleotides line up with TRBD2. The CDR3 has 15 amino acids. The ends lost 1 base at V and 2 bases at J; junction bases unmatched: 2. In germline, CDR1 is SGHTA, CDR2 FQGNSA. Here the CDR3 DNA reads TGTGCCAGCAGCTTAGAACTAGCGGGAACCTACGAGCAGTACTTC. This sequence encodes CASSLELAGTYEQYF. Full variable domain (missing parts from reference TRBV7-2 and TRBJ2-7): GAGVSQSPSNKVTEKGKDVELRCDPISGHTALYWYRQSLGQGLEFLIYFQGNSAPDKSGLPSDRFSAERTGGSVSTLTIQRTQQEDSAVYLCASSLELAGTYEQYFGPGTRLTVT.